The 24 T cell receptor beta chains reported below all come from one sample, sequenced in a study of OX40 agonist ivuxolimab in advanced cancers. Clones were read by immunoSEQ multiplex PCR, and TCRdb kept only the in-frame ones, dropping some. The top ten clones hold approximately 26% of a sample with under 15,000 clones, approximately 75% of them seen once. The sequences come from CD4+ or CD8+ T cells sorted from blood, collected in a trial of the OX40 agonist ivuxolimab. These receptor sequences come from an adult with an advanced solid tumor such as melanoma, head and neck, liver or kidney cancer.

Of note for this clone: Given a much more abundant clone one base away, this may be a read error. Additional DNA sequences in this sample encode the identical CDR3. The chain is built from TRBV19 and TRBJ1-5, with 8 bases matching TRBD1. The CDR3 runs 15 residues. Germline CDR1 reads LNHDA; CDR2 reads SQIVND (reference sequence). The CDR3 DNA reads as TGCGCCAGTAGTATGACAGGGGCTTTCAATCAGCCCCAGCATTTT. Encoded protein: CASSMTGAFNQPQHF.

This rearrangement joins TRBV7-8 to TRBJ2-3; D is possibly TRBD2 (5 bases). Looked up from germline, CDR1 is SGHVS and CDR2 is FQNEAQ. The CDR3 runs to 16 residues. V lost 5 bases, J lost 2 bases, and 17 bases lay in between. This chain's CDR3 is CASSPAAEGFTDTQYF. The CDR3 DNA reads TGTGCCAGCAGCCCAGCAGCGGAAGGATTCACAGATACGCAGTATTTT.

The rearrangement links TRBV2 to TRBJ2-1; the D gene could be TRBD1 or TRBD2 (5 bases each). V was clipped by 1 base and J by 3 bases, with 7 bases between them. This CDR3 spans 14 amino acids. Germline loops: CDR1 SNHLY, CDR2 FYNNEI. The CDR3 DNA reads TGTGCCAGCAGTGAAGGGGGGAACTACAATGAGCAGTTCTTC. Translated, it gives CASSEGGNYNEQFF.

The V call is TRBV27, the J call TRBJ2-1; the D is unclear. The CDR3 contains 14 residues. The germline gives CDR1 MNHEY, CDR2 SMNVEV (reference sequence). The V end lost 3 bases, the J end lost 6 bases, and 12 bases lay between the germline ends. CDR3 amino acids: CASSFSSATNEQFF. In DNA form, the CDR3 reads TGTGCCAGCAGTTTCTCAAGCGCGACCAATGAGCAGTTCTTC.

J is TRBJ2-1 and V is TRBV7-8; D is tentatively TRBD1 or TRBD2 (7 bases each). V was shortened by 2 bases and J by 7 bases, with 12 bases between the two germline ends. The CDR3 length is 14 residues. CDR1 is SGHVS, CDR2 FQNEAQ, per germline. The DNA of the CDR3 is TGTGCCAGCAGCTTAATCCAGGGGGGGAATGAGCAGTTCTTC. As protein: CASSLIQGGNEQFF. Based on the CDR3 plus reference TRBV7-8 and TRBJ2-1, the full variable domain is GAGVSQSPRYKVAKRGQDVALRCDPISGHVSLFWYQQALGQGPEFLTYFQNEAQLDKSGLPSDRFFAERPEGSVSTLKIQRTQQEDSAVYLCASSLIQGGNEQFFGPGTRLTVL.

The V call is TRBV5-6, the J call TRBJ1-6, with D tentatively TRBD1 (6 bases). From germline, CDR1 is SGHDT and CDR2 YYEEEE. The CDR3 loop spans 14 amino acids. V gave up 0 bases and J gave up 8 bases, with 9 bases separating them. The CDR3 sequence: CASSLAAGDSPLHF. CDR3 sequence (DNA): TGTGCCAGCAGCTTGGCGGCAGGGGATTCACCCCTCCACTTT. The entire variable domain, with the rest obtained from reference TRBV5-6 and TRBJ1-6, is as follows: DAGVTQSPTHLIKTRGQQVTLRCSPKSGHDTVSWYQQALGQGPQFIFQYYEEEERQRGNFPDRFSGHQFPNYSSELNVNALLLGDSALYLCASSLAAGDSPLHFGNGTRLTVT.

The chain has TRBV30 and TRBJ2-5; D perhaps matches TRBD2 (6 bases). V lost 2 bases, J lost 3 bases, and 16 bases lay in between. The CDR3 has 15 amino acids. Per the germline V gene, CDR1 is GTSNPN and CDR2 is SVGIG (reference sequence). The CDR3 sequence is CAWSLEVGGEETQYF. For the CDR3, the DNA is TGTGCCTGGAGTCTGGAGGTGGGGGGTGAAGAGACCCAGTACTTC.

This clone was found a few times. This chain connects TRBV7-9 to TRBJ1-2; D is undetermined. Trimming stripped 5 bases from V and 8 bases from J, with 21 bases between. The CDR3 extends over 15 amino acids. CDR1 and CDR2 from the germline V gene are SEHNR and FQNEAQ (reference sequence). The CDR3 DNA reads TGTGCCAGCAGCCATGGTAACAGCATAGGATGGGGCTACACCTTC. Translating it yields CASSHGNSIGWGYTF.

The chain uses TRBV9 and TRBJ2-7; 8 bases map to TRBD2. The CDR3 contains 13 residues. Germline-derived CDR1 and CDR2 are SGDLS and YYNGEE. The junction had 2 bases not matched to a gene; V was cut back by 4 bases and J by 2 bases. CDR3 loop: CASSPGGAYEQYF. CDR3 nucleotides: TGTGCCAGCAGCCCCGGGGGGGCCTACGAGCAGTACTTC.

The chain uses TRBV6-5 and TRBJ2-3, with D possibly being TRBD1 or TRBD2 (6 bases each). The germline gives CDR1 MNHEY, CDR2 SVGAGI. The CDR3 has 15 residues. V was pared by 6 bases and J by 3 bases, with 16 bases between. The CDR3 loop is CASSTGTGRTDTQYF. The CDR3 DNA reads as TGTGCCAGCAGCACGGGTACAGGGAGGACAGATACGCAGTATTTT.

The V call is TRBV7-9, the J call TRBJ2-3; D is unclear. Deletions cut 3 bases from V and 4 bases from J, with 5 bases between. Germline values: CDR1 SEHNR, CDR2 FQNEAQ (reference sequence). This CDR3 region has 12 residues. CDR3 DNA sequence: TGTGCCAGCAGCTTTTCTTCAGATACGCAGTATTTT. Its translation: CASSFSSDTQYF.

The V call is TRBV19, the J call TRBJ2-1; 8 bases line up with TRBD2. The CDR3 contains 13 residues. Trimming removed 6 bases from V and 5 bases from J; junction bases left unmatched: 3. Germline V gives CDR1 LNHDA, CDR2 SQIVND (reference sequence). The CDR3 DNA is TGTGCCAGTAGACTAGCGGATAACAATGAGCAGTTCTTC. This sequence encodes CASRLADNNEQFF.

The gene calls are TRBV4-1 and TRBJ1-2, with TRBD1 matching 9 bases. The V gene end was trimmed by 0 bases and the J gene end by 5 bases; junction bases not matched to a gene: 4. Per the germline V gene, CDR1 is MGHRA and CDR2 is YSYEKL. The CDR3 sequence is 15 residues long. The CDR3 DNA sequence: TGCGCCAGCAGCCAAGATGAGGGGACAGGGTATGGCTACACCTTC. Encoded protein: CASSQDEGTGYGYTF.

This clone has more than one count but fewer than ten. The genes are TRBV6-6 and TRBJ2-5; tentative D call: TRBD2 (5 bases). V gave up 6 bases and J gave up 1 base, with 12 bases separating them. Germline values: CDR1 MNHNY, CDR2 SVGAGI (reference sequence). This CDR3 has 14 residues. CDR3 bases: TGTGCCAGCAGACCCGACTACTTCCAAGAGACCCAGTACTTC. Protein: CASRPDYFQETQYF.

The chain has TRBV30 and TRBJ2-7, with D perhaps TRBD2 (5 bases). Germline V gene data show CDR1 as GTSNPN and CDR2 as SVGIG (reference sequence). The CDR3 length is 14 residues. V was shortened by 0 bases and J by 0 bases, with 9 bases between the two germline ends. The CDR3 here is CAWSVEGRSYEQYF. CDR3 sequence (DNA): TGTGCCTGGAGTGTAGAGGGCCGCTCCTACGAGCAGTACTTC. The variable domain in full, completed from reference TRBV30 and TRBJ2-7, reads SQTIHQWPATLVQPVGSPLSLECTVEGTSNPNLYWYRQAAGRGLQLLFYSVGIGQISSEVPQNLSASRPQDRQFILSSKKLLLSDSGFYLCAWSVEGRSYEQYFGPGTRLTVT.

This sequence joins TRBV9 and TRBJ2-3; no reliable D call. V lost 1 base to trimming and J lost 3 bases, with 9 bases between them. Germline assignment: CDR1 SGDLS and CDR2 YYNGEE. This CDR3 is 14 amino acids long. The CDR3 DNA is TGTGCCAGCAGCGTATCCTGGGGTACAGATACGCAGTATTTT. Amino acid sequence: CASSVSWGTDTQYF.

About this clone: Just one base apart from a much larger clone, this may be a read error. This specimen includes other DNA sequences encoding the same CDR3. The rearrangement uses TRBV27 and TRBJ1-1, with unresolved D. Germline V gene data show CDR1 as MNHEY and CDR2 as SMNVEV (reference sequence). CDR3 size: 13 residues. CDR3 in amino acids: CASKRTVNTEAFF. The CDR3 coding sequence is TGTGCCAGCAAGCGGACGGTTAACACCGAAGCTTTCTTT.

CDR3 nucleotides: TGTGCCAGCAGCTTAGCGCCGACAACCAAAGGCTACGAGCAGTACTTC. Its protein is CASSLAPTTKGYEQYF. The gene calls are TRBV7-2 and TRBJ2-7; no firm D call. CDR1 SGHTA and CDR2 FQGNSA come from the germline V gene. V was trimmed by 0 bases and J by 3 bases, leaving 15 bases between them. The CDR3 has 16 amino acids.

The chain combines TRBV27 with TRBJ2-7, with TRBD1 as a possible D gene (6 bases). The V gene lost 4 bases and the J gene lost 3 bases, with 10 bases spanning the gap. Germline V gene sequence: CDR1 MNHEY, CDR2 SMNVEV (reference sequence). The CDR3 totals 13 residues. The chain's CDR3 is CASSSKQGYEQYF. The DNA of the CDR3 is TGTGCCAGCAGTTCCAAACAGGGCTACGAGCAGTACTTC.

By proportion, this clone is large. The chain uses TRBV13 and TRBJ2-3, with 9 bases fitting TRBD2. The CDR3 totals 14 residues. CDR1 and CDR2 (germline): PRHDT, FYEKMQ (reference sequence). V trimming: 6 bases; J trimming: 6 bases; junction bases outside the gene matches: 7. In DNA form, the CDR3 reads TGTGCCAGCAGTTATAGCGGGAGTACGGATACGCAGTATTTT. Residues: CASSYSGSTDTQYF. The full variable domain, with the rest looked up from reference TRBV13 and TRBJ2-3, is AAGVIQSPRHLIKEKRETATLKCYPIPRHDTVYWYQQGPGQDPQFLISFYEKMQSDKGSIPDRFSAQQFSDYHSELNMSSLELGDSALYFCASSYSGSTDTQYFGPGTRLTVL.

The rearrangement links TRBV9 to TRBJ1-2; D remains ambiguous. The CDR3 consists of 15 residues. Germline V lookup: CDR1 SGDLS, CDR2 YYNGEE. The V end lost 4 bases, the J end lost 2 bases, and 15 bases lay between the germline ends. The CDR3 sequence is CASSPPEDWNYGYTF. The CDR3 DNA reads TGTGCCAGCAGCCCCCCCGAGGACTGGAACTATGGCTACACCTTC.

This clone was detected a few times. This chain connects TRBV10-3 to TRBJ2-3, with 12 nucleotides matching TRBD2. Trimming cost V 6 bases and J 4 bases; bases outside gene matches: 2. Germline CDR1 reads ENHRY; CDR2 reads SYGVKD. This CDR3 has 14 amino acids. Written as DNA, the CDR3 is TGTGCCATCAGGACTAGCGGGGGCGCAGATACGCAGTATTTT. It encodes CAIRTSGGADTQYF.

This clone was found a few times. The J gene is TRBJ1-2, the V gene TRBV10-1; D remains unclear. The CDR3 has 13 amino acids. The V end was cut by 1 base, the J end by 8 bases, with 11 bases between. Germline lookup yields CDR1 WNHNN and CDR2 SYGVQD (reference sequence). The DNA of the CDR3 is TGCGCCAGCAGTGAGTGGGTTGGAACGGGCTACACCTTC. Translation gives CASSEWVGTGYTF.

V usage is TRBV27 and J usage is TRBJ2-3, with TRBD2 identical over 8 bases. The V gene's germline CDR1 is MNHEY and CDR2 SMNVEV (reference sequence). This CDR3 is 16 amino acids long. Trimming removed 5 bases from V and 0 bases from J; junction bases left unmatched: 7. The chain's CDR3 is CASSPEASGSTDTQYF. CDR3 sequence (DNA): TGTGCCAGCAGTCCCGAGGCTAGCGGGAGCACAGATACGCAGTATTTT.